This is a list of T cell receptor beta chains from one sample in a study of blood T cell repertoires in COVID-19. The data were produced by immunoSEQ multiplex PCR, yet TCRdb's version contains in-frame clones alone and is incomplete. The repertoire holds some 340,000 clones, with roughly 90% as singletons. Sequenced input: PBMCs or T cells enriched from blood (not recorded which). Receptors were obtained from a woman aged 25 to 45 who had been exposed to COVID-19. Both conserved end residues are part of each CDR3.

v_gene	j_gene	CDR3aa
TRBV29-1	TRBJ1-5	CSVSLGAGQPQHF
TRBV4-2	TRBJ2-7	CASSQATGGSYEQYF
TRBV19	TRBJ1-2	CASSVTYRADYGYTF
TRBV18	TRBJ1-6	CASSTGTGVNSPLHF
TRBV3-1/TRBV3-2	TRBJ2-2	CASSQDAPGDNTGELFF
TRBV7-2	TRBJ1-1	CASSPRDSALYTEAFF
TRBV19	TRBJ2-7	CASSFGGSRGSYEQYF
TRBV4-1	TRBJ1-2	CAGTRTYGTGQNYGYTF
TRBV10-3	TRBJ1-3	CATSPDRGSGNTIYF
TRBV5-4	TRBJ1-2	CASSPGTNYGYTF
TRBV9	TRBJ2-1	CASSAGQGAYNEQFF
TRBV21-1	TRBJ1-2	CASSGGLTCYGYTF
TRBV2	TRBJ1-1	CASKQWGQGNTEAFF
TRBV9	TRBJ1-5	CASSVGDRPYSNQPQHF